This T cell receptor (beta chain) came from a study of cytomegalovirus exposure and HLA in healthy donors. The PCR was carried out with 60 Vbeta primers and 13 Jbeta primers. TCRdb's table, derived via immunoSEQ multiplex PCR, lists solely in-frame clones and lacks some. The data show 150,000 or so clones, roughly 84% seen once. The CDR3 has 15 amino acids. The V and J ends lost 3 bases and 8 bases, in that order; junction bases with no gene match: 1. Germline CDR1 reads SGHDN; CDR2 reads FVKESK. Concerning this clone: What it binds is unknown.

Points from the study as a whole: One later analysis reportedly identified an Asian-associated ancestry cluster that showed fewer N-insertions than the roughly 620-donor mean. Reports indicated that the classifier achieved high specificity and sensitivity in diagnosing cytomegalovirus status.

Sequencing was done on a sample of PBMCs. The V call is TRBV14, the J call TRBJ2-1, with TRBD2 identical over 16 bases. This TCR came from a male donor in good health and CMV-seronegative. The chain's CDR3 is CASSQGTSGGDEQFF. Written as DNA, the CDR3 is TGTGCCAGCAGCCAGGGGACTAGCGGGGGGGATGAGCAGTTCTTC.